The entry below gives a single T cell receptor (beta chain) sequence along with its context. What it binds is not known. TCRdb fed the 5' RACE reads into MiXCR, producing one record per CDR3 protein. The data show 450,000 or so distinct CDR3 sequences, around 19% seen once. The data stem from a study of T-cell memory formation after mild COVID-19. Study-wide background: TCR clusters mostly belonged to single donors.

This CDR3 has 13 residues. Per germline, CDR1 SGHAT and CDR2 FQDESV (reference sequence). Trimming took 4 bases from V and 6 from J; bases not matched to a gene: 4. Overall study findings and caveats: CD4+ clones that contracted lay mainly in CM and EM; CD8+ ones lay in EMRA. From day 15 to 85, contracting clones were balanced between CD4 and CD8, whereas later expanders leaned toward CD4+.

This TCR was sampled from an adult woman who had mild COVID-19 (a few samples of this study predate the infection). Cell type and time point are not known. This sequence joins TRBV11-1 and TRBJ2-7; 9 bases align to TRBD1. Sample: PBMCs or a T cell subset sorted from them (not recorded which). CDR3: CASSSRDRVEQYF. The CDR3 bases are TGTGCCAGCAGCTCCCGGGACAGGGTCGAGCAGTACTTC.